These 20 T cell receptor beta chains were all obtained from the same sample, sequenced in a study of blood T cell repertoires in COVID-19. Produced via immunoSEQ multiplex PCR; TCRdb's table is partial and in-frame only. The sample includes about 280,000 clones, 75% to 95% seen only once; the top ten take about 3%. The sample was PBMCs or T cells enriched from blood (not recorded which). These receptors were collected from a man aged 40-50 years who had been exposed to COVID-19.

The chain employs TRBV2 and TRBJ2-2, with D maybe TRBD1 (5 bases). Germline V CDR1 and CDR2: SNHLY, FYNNEI. The CDR3 covers 12 residues. Trimming took 8 bases from V and 5 from J, leaving 9 bases between them. The CDR3 DNA reads TGTGCCAGCCTCAGGGTTACCGGGGAGCTGTTTTTT. It encodes CASLRVTGELFF.

Comment on this clone: Mismatch with germline at one junction end may stem from a read error. The CDR3 region has the DNA TGTGCCAGCAGCCTAGAGCGGGGTAGTGGCTACGAGCAGTACTTC. Its protein product is CASSLERGSGYEQYF. This chain joins TRBV11-2 and TRBJ2-7; 7 bases line up with TRBD2. Germline-derived CDR1 and CDR2 are SGHAT and FQNNGV. The CDR3 consists of 15 residues.

This chain uses TRBV19 with TRBJ2-1; D is unresolved. V lost 1 base to trimming and J lost 0 bases, with 10 bases between them. This CDR3 contains 16 residues. Germline CDR1 is LNHDA and CDR2 is SQIVND (reference sequence). DNA for the CDR3: TGTGCCAGTAGTATAGTGGGCGTTTCCTCCTACAATGAGCAGTTCTTC. This encodes CASSIVGVSSYNEQFF.

The CDR3 sequence is CSGTVQETQYF. The CDR3 region has the DNA TGCAGTGGGACAGTACAAGAGACCCAGTACTTC. The chain recombines TRBV20-1 with TRBJ2-5; maybe TRBD1 (6 bases). The CDR3 is made up of 11 amino acids. Deletions cut 7 bases from V and 2 bases from J, with 8 bases between. Germline lookup yields CDR1 DFQATT and CDR2 SNEGSKA (reference sequence).

This clone was recorded once. This chain joins TRBV11-2 and TRBJ2-2; tentatively, D is TRBD1 (6 bases). CDR3 length equals 15 residues. The V gene lost 1 base and the J gene lost 3 bases, with 9 bases spanning the gap. Germline assignment: CDR1 SGHAT and CDR2 FQNNGV. CDR3 sequence reads: CASSLAGGDTGELFF. Written as DNA, the CDR3 is TGTGCCAGCAGCTTAGCTGGGGGCGACACCGGGGAGCTGTTTTTT.

The rearrangement uses TRBV5-4 and TRBJ2-7, with TRBD1 matching 7 bases. V shed 3 bases, J shed 3 bases, and the junction held 6 bases outside the gene matches. Germline V gene data show CDR1 as SGHNT and CDR2 as YYREEE (reference sequence). The CDR3 covers 14 residues. CDR3 bases: TGTGCCAGCAGCTCCGGGACAGAGATCTACGAGCAGTACTTC. Its protein is CASSSGTEIYEQYF.

The rearrangement links TRBV28 to TRBJ1-2, with 8 bases matching TRBD1. The CDR3 covers 15 residues. The germline gives CDR1 MDHEN, CDR2 SYDVKM. V shed 6 bases and J 0 bases; nucleotides not matched to a gene: 6. CDR3 residues: CASRYQGATNYGYTF. The CDR3 DNA is TGTGCCAGCAGATACCAGGGGGCAACTAACTATGGCTACACCTTC.

The chain couples TRBV27 to TRBJ2-3; TRBD2 might be the D (5 bases). This CDR3 is built from 16 residues. V lost 6 bases, J lost 2 bases, and 18 bases lay in between. The germline V gene encodes CDR1 MNHEY and CDR2 SMNVEV (reference sequence). The CDR3 spells CASSTLVPPYTDTQYF. For the CDR3, the DNA is TGTGCCAGCAGCACACTAGTTCCGCCCTACACAGATACGCAGTATTTT.

The count of this clone is one. The gene calls are TRBV2 and TRBJ1-1, with D perhaps matching TRBD1 (6 bases). CDR3 length equals 13 residues. Germline V CDR1 and CDR2: SNHLY, FYNNEI. Between the trimmed V and J ends, which lost 5 bases and 6 bases, there was a span of 13 bases. The chain's CDR3 is CASSSAGVAEAFF. In DNA form, the CDR3 reads TGTGCCAGCAGTTCCGCAGGGGTAGCTGAAGCTTTCTTT.

About this clone: The sample has other DNA sequences that encode this CDR3 too. The chain combines TRBV30 with TRBJ1-5, with D unclear. There are 14 residues in the CDR3. V gave up 0 bases and J gave up 1 base, with 7 bases separating them. In germline, CDR1 is GTSNPN, CDR2 SVGIG (reference sequence). The CDR3 DNA is TGTGCCTGGAGTGTAGGAGGGAGCAATCAGCCCCAGCATTTT. It yields the protein CAWSVGGSNQPQHF.

The chain recombines TRBV4-1 with TRBJ2-2; D is perhaps TRBD1 (6 bases). CDR1 is MGHRA and CDR2 is YSYEKL in the germline V gene. This CDR3 contains 16 residues. Trimming pared 3 bases from V and 6 bases from J, leaving 17 bases between. In nucleotides, the CDR3 is TGCGCCAGCAGCCACCACGACAGGTATTTGGCCGGGGAGCTGTTTTTT. Translation: CASSHHDRYLAGELFF.

The chain recombines TRBV7-2 with TRBJ1-2; D is unresolved. Germline CDR1 and CDR2: SGHTA and FQGNSA. This CDR3 has 13 amino acids. V lost 6 bases and J 8 bases, leaving 16 bases between the germline ends. This CDR3 reads CASSLQRGSGYTF. The CDR3 DNA is TGTGCCAGCAGTTTACAGAGAGGTAGCGGCTACACCTTC.

This rearrangement joins TRBV10-1 to TRBJ2-1; TRBD2 matches 8 bases. The CDR3 totals 16 residues. CDR1 and CDR2 from the germline V gene are WNHNN and SYGVQD (reference sequence). The junction had 5 bases not matched to a gene; V was cut back by 2 bases and J by 2 bases. CDR3 in amino acids: CASSETGGATYNEQFF. Written as DNA, the CDR3 is TGCGCCAGCAGTGAGACCGGGGGGGCCACCTACAATGAGCAGTTCTTC.

The chain couples TRBV19 to TRBJ1-1; 10 bases are a match to TRBD1. This CDR3 region has 15 residues. V shed 5 bases and J 4 bases; nucleotides not matched to a gene: 7. From germline, CDR1 is LNHDA and CDR2 SQIVND (reference sequence). Here the CDR3 reads CASSLRTGGGTEAFF. Written as DNA, the CDR3 is TGTGCCAGTAGTCTCAGGACAGGGGGAGGCACTGAAGCTTTCTTT.

The chain links TRBV11-2 to TRBJ2-7, with 10 bases lining up with TRBD1. Germline V gives CDR1 SGHAT, CDR2 FQNNGV. Trimming cost V 1 base and J 3 bases; bases outside gene matches: 0. The CDR3 has 14 amino acids. CDR3 region: CASSLGTGGYEQYF. CDR3 DNA sequence: TGTGCCAGCAGCTTAGGGACAGGGGGCTACGAGCAGTACTTC. Full variable domain (missing parts from reference TRBV11-2 and TRBJ2-7): EAGVAQSPRYKIIEKRQSVAFWCNPISGHATLYWYQQILGQGPKLLIQFQNNGVVDDSQLPKDRFSAERLKGVDSTLKIQPAKLEDSAVYLCASSLGTGGYEQYFGPGTRLTVT.

The chain joins TRBV7-9 to TRBJ1-4; the D gene is possibly TRBD1 (6 bases). This CDR3 spans 19 amino acids. V lost 6 bases to trimming and J lost 0 bases, with 23 bases between them. Germline V gene data show CDR1 as SEHNR and CDR2 as FQNEAQ (reference sequence). The CDR3 nucleotides read TGTGCCAGCAGTGTCACACCGGGACAATTAACACCAACTAATGAAAAACTGTTTTTT. Residues: CASSVTPGQLTPTNEKLFF.

The rearrangement links TRBV30 to TRBJ2-1, with TRBD1 matching over 9 bases. The CDR3 is 15 amino acids. Germline CDR1 reads GTSNPN; CDR2 reads SVGIG (reference sequence). V trimming: 1 base; J trimming: 2 bases; junction bases outside the gene matches: 3. CDR3 coding DNA: TGTGCCTGGAGTGGCGGGACAGGGCCCTACAATGAGCAGTTCTTC. Amino acids: CAWSGGTGPYNEQFF.

The chain uses TRBV7-9 and TRBJ1-1; tentatively, D is TRBD1 (5 bases). CDR1 and CDR2 from the germline V gene are SEHNR and FQNEAQ (reference sequence). The V end lost 5 bases, the J end lost 1 base, and 14 bases lay between the germline ends. The CDR3 is 15 residues long. The DNA for the CDR3 is TGTGCCAGCAGCCCGTGGGGCGACTCGAACACTGAAGCTTTCTTT. Its protein is CASSPWGDSNTEAFF.

The chain is built from TRBV24-1 and TRBJ1-1; tentatively, D is TRBD1 (5 bases). Germline V gene data show CDR1 as KGHDR and CDR2 as SFDVKD. Trimming removed 5 bases at V and 1 base at J, with 10 bases between. CDR3 length: 14 amino acids. CDR3: CATSGTNPNTEAFF. The CDR3 DNA is TGTGCCACCAGTGGGACAAATCCGAACACTGAAGCTTTCTTT.

This chain joins TRBV6-5 and TRBJ2-7; D call uncertain. This CDR3 comprises 16 residues. Germline CDR1 MNHEY, CDR2 SVGAGI. V lost 0 bases and J lost 2, with 14 bases in between. DNA for the CDR3: TGTGCCAGCAGTTACTCAGCAGACCCTAGTACCTACGAGCAGTACTTC. Amino acids: CASSYSADPSTYEQYF.